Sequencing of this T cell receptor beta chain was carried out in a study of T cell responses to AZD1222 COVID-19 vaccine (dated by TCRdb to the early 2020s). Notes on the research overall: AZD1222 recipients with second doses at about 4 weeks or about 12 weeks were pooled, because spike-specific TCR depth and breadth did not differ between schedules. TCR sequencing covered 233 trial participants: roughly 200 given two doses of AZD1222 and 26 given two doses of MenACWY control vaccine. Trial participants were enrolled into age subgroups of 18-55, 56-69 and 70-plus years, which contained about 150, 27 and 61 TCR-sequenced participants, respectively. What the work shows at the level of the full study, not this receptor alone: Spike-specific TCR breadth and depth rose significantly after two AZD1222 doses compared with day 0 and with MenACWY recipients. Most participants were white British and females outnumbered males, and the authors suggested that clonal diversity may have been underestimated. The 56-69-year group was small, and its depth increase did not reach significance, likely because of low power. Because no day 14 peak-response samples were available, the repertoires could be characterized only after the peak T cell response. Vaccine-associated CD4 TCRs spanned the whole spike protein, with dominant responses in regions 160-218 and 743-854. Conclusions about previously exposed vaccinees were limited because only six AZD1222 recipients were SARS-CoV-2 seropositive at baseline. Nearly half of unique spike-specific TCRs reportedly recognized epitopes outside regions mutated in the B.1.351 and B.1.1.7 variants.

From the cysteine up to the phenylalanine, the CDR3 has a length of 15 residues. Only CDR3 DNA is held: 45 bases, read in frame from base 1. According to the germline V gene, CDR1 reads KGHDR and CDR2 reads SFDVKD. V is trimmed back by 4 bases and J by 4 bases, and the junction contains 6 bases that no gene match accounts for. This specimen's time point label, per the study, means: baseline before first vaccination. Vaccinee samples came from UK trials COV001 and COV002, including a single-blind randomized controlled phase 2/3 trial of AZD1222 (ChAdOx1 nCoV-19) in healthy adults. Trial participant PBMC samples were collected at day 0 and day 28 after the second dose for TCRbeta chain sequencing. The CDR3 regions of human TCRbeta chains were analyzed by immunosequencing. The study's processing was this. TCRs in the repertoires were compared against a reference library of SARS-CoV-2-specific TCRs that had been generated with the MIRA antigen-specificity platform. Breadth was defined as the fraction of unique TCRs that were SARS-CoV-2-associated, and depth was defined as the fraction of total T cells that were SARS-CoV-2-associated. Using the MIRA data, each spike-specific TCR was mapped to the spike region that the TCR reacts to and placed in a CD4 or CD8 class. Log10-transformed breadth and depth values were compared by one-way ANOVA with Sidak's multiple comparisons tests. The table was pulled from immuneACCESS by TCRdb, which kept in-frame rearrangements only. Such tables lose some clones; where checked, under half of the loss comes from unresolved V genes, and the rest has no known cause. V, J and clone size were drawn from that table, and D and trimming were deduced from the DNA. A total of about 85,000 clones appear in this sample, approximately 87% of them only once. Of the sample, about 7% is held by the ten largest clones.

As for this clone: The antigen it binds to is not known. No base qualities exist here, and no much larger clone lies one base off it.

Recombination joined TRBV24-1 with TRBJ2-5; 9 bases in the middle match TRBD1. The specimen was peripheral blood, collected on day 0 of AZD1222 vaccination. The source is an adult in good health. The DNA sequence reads TGTGCCACCAGTGAGAACAGGGGGCAGAGAGAGACCCAGTACTTC. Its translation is CATSENRGQRETQYF.